A selection of T cell receptor beta chains follows, all from one sample in a study of CD8+CD57+ T cells in acquired aplastic anemia. TCRdb reprocessed the reads via MiXCR and lists one record per CDR3 protein. The sample includes about 400,000 distinct CDR3 sequences, 55% to 70% of them seen just once. Sequencing used sorted CD4+, CD8+, or CD8+CD57+ T cells (not recorded which) from PBMCs. All receptors derive from a human donor in good health, serving as a control. The CDR3 runs from the conserved cysteine through the conserved F or W. D genes are given only for firm matches. Only part of the rows carry a size: once, few, many, or a class if the clone is expanded.

d_call j_call v_call clone_size cdr3_aa cdr3_nt
. TRBJ1-6 TRBV7-2 . CASSLVDSVTQAFHF TGTGCCAGCAGCTTGGTGGACTCAGTAACGCAAGCTTTCCACTTT
TRBD2 TRBJ2-7 TRBV7-6 . CASSLAGGVDEQYF TGTGCCAGCAGCTTAGCGGGGGGGGTCGACGAGCAGTACTTC
. TRBJ1-1 TRBV5-4 once CASRDYGRNTEAFF TGTGCCAGTCGCGATTATGGGCGCAACACTGAAGCTTTCTTT
. TRBJ2-7 TRBV20-1 once CSATAVMSSYEQYF TGCAGTGCTACTGCTGTAATGAGCTCCTACGAGCAGTACTTC
. TRBJ2-3 TRBV2 few CASSEAPDTQYF TGTGCCAGCAGTGAAGCGCCAGATACGCAGTATTTT
TRBD2 TRBJ2-5 TRBV7-2 . CASSLASGGAETQYF TGTGCCAGCAGCTTAGCTAGCGGGGGGGCTGAGACCCAGTACTTC
TRBD1 TRBJ2-1 TRBV19 . CASSPGQKYNEQFF TGTGCCAGTAGTCCGGGACAGAAATACAATGAGCAGTTCTTC
. TRBJ2-3 TRBV27 many CASSGWSTDTQYF TGTGCCAGCAGCGGATGGAGCACAGATACGCAGTATTTT
. TRBJ1-1 TRBV19 many CASRKMALSEAFF TGTGCCAGTAGGAAGATGGCGCTTTCTGAAGCTTTCTTT
. TRBJ1-2 TRBV7-2 many CASSYQPIRVGYGYTF TGTGCCAGCAGCTATCAGCCTATCAGGGTGGGATATGGCTACACCTTC
. TRBJ1-2 TRBV2 many CAWVGLGNYGYTF TGTGCCTGGGTGGGACTGGGCAACTATGGCTACACCTTC
. TRBJ2-5 TRBV12-3/TRBV12-4 . CASSYLSHEGETQYF TGTGCCAGCAGCTACCTGAGCCACGAGGGGGAGACCCAGTACTTC
. TRBJ2-1 TRBV7-3 . CAGSHRDRVEQFF TGTGCCGGCAGCCACAGGGATAGGGTCGAGCAGTTCTTC
. TRBJ2-7 TRBV7-2 . CASSTSNQGEQYF TGTGCCAGCAGCACATCAAACCAGGGCGAGCAGTACTTC
TRBD1 TRBJ1-5 TRBV7-2 . CASSRGLSNEPLHF TGTGCCAGCAGCAGGGGGCTTAGCAATGAGCCCCTGCATTTT
. TRBJ1-4 TRBV10-3 . CASGLAGEKLFF TGTGCCTCAGGACTAGCGGGGGAAAAACTGTTTTTT
TRBD1 TRBJ2-2 TRBV6-6 . CASSIDRGPNTGGLFF TGTGCCAGTAGTATCGACAGGGGGCCGAACACCGGGGGGCTGTTTTTT
TRBD1 TRBJ1-3 TRBV7-8 . CASSNTGGCGNIFYF TGTGCCAGCAGCAACACAGGGGGCTGTGGAAACATCTTCTATTTT